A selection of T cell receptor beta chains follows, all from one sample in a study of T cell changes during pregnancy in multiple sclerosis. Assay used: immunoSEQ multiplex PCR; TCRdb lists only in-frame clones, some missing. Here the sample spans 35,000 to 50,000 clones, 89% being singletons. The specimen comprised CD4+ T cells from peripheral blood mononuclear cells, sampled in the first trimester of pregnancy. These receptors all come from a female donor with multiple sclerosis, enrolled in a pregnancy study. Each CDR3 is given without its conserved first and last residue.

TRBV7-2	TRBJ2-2	ASRAERTGELF
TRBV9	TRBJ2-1	ASSGSGRDPF
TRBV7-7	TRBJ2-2	ASSLGQKNTGELF
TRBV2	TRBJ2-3	ASSGSGLARGTDTQY
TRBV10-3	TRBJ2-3	AISWTSSADTQY
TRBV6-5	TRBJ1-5	ASRRQGNNQPQH
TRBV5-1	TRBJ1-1	ASSLRTVQNTEAF
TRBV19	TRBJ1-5	ASSIFGGSSNQPQH
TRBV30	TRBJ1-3	AWKRVGGNTIY
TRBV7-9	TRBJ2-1	ASSVHRVSYNEQF
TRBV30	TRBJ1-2	AWSAVYGYT
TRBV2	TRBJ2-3	ASGGLAGADTQY
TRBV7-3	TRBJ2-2	ASSIGGSTGELF
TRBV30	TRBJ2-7	AWSVNHWGGSYEQY
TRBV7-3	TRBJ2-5	ASSPTGGGETQY
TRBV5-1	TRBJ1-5	ASSLAAAGARGSNQPQH
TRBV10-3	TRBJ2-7	AISESTLGGFSYEQY
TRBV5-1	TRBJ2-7	ASSLVGGQGKAYEQY
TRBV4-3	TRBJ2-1	ASSQGQGYNEQF
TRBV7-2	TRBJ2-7	ASSYDRGRLAYEQY
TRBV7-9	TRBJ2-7	ASSSRDRVYEQY
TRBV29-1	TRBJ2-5	SVEDLGQGALTQY
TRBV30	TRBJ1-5	ACEDRSNQPQH
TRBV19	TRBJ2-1	ASSIASGTYNEQF
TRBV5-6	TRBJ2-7	ASSLFSGSNVYEQY
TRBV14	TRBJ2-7	ASSQFAGEYEQY
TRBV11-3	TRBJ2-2	ASSSPPGGELF
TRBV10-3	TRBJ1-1	AIGQDKGTEAF
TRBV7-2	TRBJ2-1	ASSLSKGTSGFYNEQF
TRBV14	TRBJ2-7	ASSQVVGLEQY
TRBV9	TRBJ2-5	ATSTGGRETQY
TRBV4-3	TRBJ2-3	ASSPGTSGRVDTQY
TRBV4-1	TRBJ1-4	ASSRPLGGTGQEKLF
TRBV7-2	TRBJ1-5	ASSPFNQPQH
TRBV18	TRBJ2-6	ASSPNGQGSGANVLT
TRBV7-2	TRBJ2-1	ASSAHRGSILNNEQF
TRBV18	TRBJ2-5	ASSPKGLAGVGQETQY
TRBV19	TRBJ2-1	ASSIDRNEQF
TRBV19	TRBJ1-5	ASSRTGSNQPQH
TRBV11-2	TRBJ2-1	ASSFIAGYNEQF
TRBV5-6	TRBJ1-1	ASSLTVGRGSTEAF
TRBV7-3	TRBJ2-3	ASATSWPDTQY
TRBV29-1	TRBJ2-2	SGYRGQLSGELF
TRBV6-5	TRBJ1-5	ASRKTGQINQPQH
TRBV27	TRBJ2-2	ASSFIPPGLAGGTDTGELF
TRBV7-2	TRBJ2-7	ASSGGTGSSYEQY
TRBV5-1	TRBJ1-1	ASSLARGDTEAF
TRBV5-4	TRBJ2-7	ASSSGQNNEQY
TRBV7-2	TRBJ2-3	ASSDPGKTQY
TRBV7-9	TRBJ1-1	ASSLARGLHTEAF